This T cell receptor (beta chain) is from a study of CDR3 diversity in severe acne (dated by TCRdb to between 2017 and 2020). Details on this clonotype: The antigen it recognizes is unknown. Per-base quality was not reported, and no clone a single base away is much larger than it.

Libraries were made using PCR. This sample was sequenced with an Illumina HiSeq 2000. TCRdb took the public reads, trimmed them with fastp at Q25, ran MiXCR for clone calling and kept in-frame beta chains. CDR3 protein duplicates are merged, each entry listing the most common genes and DNA. The sample data list around 94,000 distinct CDR3 sequences, and under 60% of these were observed just once. The top ten clonotypes cover about an eighth of the sample. This clonotype was sampled from a male donor with acne. Sequencing was done on a sample of blood.

CDR3 loop: CASSGTSGLTDTQYF. In nucleotide form, the sequence is TGTGCCAGCAGCGGGACTAGCGGACTCACAGATACGCAGTATTTT. The receptor chain draws on TRBV9 and TRBJ2-3, and TRBD2 matches 10 of the central bases. CDR1 and CDR2, looked up from the germline V gene, are SGDLS and YYNGEE. V lost 3 bases and J lost 2 bases, and the count of bases not matched to a germline gene is 3. The CDR3 starts with the cysteine, ends with the phenylalanine, and has 15 residues. The retained sequence is limited to the CDR3, 45 bases, with the frame set at the first base.